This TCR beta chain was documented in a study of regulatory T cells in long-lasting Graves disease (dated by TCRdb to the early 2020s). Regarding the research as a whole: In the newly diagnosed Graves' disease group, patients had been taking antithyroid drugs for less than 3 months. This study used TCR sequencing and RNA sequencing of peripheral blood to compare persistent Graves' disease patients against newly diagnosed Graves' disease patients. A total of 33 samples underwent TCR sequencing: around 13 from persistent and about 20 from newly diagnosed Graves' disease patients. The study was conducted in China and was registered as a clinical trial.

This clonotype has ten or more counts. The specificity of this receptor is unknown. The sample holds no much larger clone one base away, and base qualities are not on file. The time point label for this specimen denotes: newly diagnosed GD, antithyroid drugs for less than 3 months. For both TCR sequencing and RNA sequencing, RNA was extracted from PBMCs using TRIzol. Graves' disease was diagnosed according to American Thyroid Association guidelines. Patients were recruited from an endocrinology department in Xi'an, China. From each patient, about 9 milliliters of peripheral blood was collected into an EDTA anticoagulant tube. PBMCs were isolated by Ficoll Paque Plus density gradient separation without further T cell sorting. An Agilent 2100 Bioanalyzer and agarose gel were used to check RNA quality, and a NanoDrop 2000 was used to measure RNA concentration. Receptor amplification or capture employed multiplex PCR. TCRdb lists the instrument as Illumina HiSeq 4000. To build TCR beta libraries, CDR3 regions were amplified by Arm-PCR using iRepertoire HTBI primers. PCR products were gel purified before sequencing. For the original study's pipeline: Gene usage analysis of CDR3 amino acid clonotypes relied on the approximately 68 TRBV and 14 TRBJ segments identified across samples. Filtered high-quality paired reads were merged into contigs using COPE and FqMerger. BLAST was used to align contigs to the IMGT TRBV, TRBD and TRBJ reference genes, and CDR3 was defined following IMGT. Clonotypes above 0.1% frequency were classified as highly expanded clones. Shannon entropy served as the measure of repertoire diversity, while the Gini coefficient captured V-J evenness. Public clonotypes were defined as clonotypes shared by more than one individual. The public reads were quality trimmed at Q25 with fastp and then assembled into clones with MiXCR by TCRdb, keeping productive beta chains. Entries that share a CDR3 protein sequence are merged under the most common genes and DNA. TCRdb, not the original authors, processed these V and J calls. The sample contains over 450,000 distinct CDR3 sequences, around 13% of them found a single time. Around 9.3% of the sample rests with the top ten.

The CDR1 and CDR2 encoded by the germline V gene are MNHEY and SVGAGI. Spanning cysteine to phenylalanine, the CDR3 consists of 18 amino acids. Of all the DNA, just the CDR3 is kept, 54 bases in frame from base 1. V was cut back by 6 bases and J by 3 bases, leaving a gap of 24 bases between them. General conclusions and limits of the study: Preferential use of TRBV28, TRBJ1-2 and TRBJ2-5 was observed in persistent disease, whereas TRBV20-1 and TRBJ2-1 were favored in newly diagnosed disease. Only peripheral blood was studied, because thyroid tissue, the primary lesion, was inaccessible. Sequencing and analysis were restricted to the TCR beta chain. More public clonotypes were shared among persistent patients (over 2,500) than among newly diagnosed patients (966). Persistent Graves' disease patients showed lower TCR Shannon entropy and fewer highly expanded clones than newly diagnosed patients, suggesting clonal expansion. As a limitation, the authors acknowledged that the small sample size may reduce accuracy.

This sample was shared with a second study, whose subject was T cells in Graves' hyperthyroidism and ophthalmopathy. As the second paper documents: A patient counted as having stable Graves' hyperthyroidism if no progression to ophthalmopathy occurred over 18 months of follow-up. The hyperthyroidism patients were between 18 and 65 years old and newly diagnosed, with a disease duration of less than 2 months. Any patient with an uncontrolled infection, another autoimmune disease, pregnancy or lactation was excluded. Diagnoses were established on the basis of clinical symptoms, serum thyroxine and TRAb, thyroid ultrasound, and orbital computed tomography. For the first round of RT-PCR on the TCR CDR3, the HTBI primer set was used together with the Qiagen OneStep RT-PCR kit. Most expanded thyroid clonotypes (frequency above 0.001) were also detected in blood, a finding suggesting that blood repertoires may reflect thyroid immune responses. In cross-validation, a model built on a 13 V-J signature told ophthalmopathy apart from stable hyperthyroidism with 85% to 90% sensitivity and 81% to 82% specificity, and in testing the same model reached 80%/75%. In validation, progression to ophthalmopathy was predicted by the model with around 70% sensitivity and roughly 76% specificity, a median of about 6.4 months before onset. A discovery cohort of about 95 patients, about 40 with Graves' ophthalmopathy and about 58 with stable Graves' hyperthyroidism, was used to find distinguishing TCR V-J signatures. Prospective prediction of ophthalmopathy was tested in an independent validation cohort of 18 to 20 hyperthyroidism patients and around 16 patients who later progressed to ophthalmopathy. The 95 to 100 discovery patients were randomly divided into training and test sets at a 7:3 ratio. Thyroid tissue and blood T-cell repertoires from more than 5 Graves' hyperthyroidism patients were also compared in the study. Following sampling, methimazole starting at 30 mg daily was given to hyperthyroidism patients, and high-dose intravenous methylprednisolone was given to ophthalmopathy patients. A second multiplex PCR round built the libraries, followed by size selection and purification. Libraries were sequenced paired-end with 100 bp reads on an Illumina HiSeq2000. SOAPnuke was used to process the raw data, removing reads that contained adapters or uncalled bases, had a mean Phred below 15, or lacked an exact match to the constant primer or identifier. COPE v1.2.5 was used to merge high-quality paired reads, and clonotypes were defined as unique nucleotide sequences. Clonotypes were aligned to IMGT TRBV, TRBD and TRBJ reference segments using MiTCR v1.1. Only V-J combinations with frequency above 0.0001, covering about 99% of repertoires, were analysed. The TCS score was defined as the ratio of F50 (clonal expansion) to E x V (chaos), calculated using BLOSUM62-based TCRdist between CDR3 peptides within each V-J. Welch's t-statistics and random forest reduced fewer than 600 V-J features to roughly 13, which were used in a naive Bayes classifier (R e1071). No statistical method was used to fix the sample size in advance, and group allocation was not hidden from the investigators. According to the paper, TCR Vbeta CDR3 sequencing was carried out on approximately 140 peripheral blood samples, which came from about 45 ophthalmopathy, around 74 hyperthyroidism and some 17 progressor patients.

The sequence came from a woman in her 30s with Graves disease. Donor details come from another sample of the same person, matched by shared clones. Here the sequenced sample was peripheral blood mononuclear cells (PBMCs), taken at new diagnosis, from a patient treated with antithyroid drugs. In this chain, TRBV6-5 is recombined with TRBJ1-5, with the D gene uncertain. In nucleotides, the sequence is TGTGCCAGCAGCTACATATACTCCCGGCAACCAAACAATCAGCCCCAGCATTTT. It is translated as CASSYIYSRQPNNQPQHF.